The T cell receptor (beta chain) under discussion was sequenced for a study of blood T cell repertoires in COVID-19 (dated by TCRdb to between 2020 and 2021). In terms of the full investigation: Collaborator samples came from the United States, Italy and Spain and covered acute and convalescent phases of COVID-19. Sample metadata almost always included a de-identified subject ID, COVID-19 status, age in years and sex. Deeply sampled blood TCRbeta repertoires from subjects exposed to, actively infected with, or recovered from COVID-19 were included in the dataset. The material from the prospective study consisted of cDNA or gDNA derived from T cells, B-cell-depleted T cells, or PBMCs. A freely available public database, intended as a resource for researchers studying the immune response to SARS-CoV-2, is where the repertoires were released. Samples were obtained from the ongoing ImmuneRACE study (first 160 participants) and from 1,254 subjects provided by 6 global collaborators. Where available, HLA class I and class II types were taken from metadata supplied by the sample provider and were not determined by assay-based typing. Results and caveats for the whole study, not just this receptor: How much clinical and demographic metadata was included differed by source and by participant, and the metadata was provided uncurated.

Whole blood was collected in K2EDTA tubes by collaborating institutions according to the institutions' own protocols. For TCRbeta analysis, collaborators shipped samples in one of three forms: frozen whole blood, isolated PBMCs, or DNA extracted from either of those sample types. TCRbeta CDR3 regions were amplified from genomic DNA using the immunoSEQ Assay, a bias-controlled multiplex PCR. Turning to the authors' computational methods: The number of nucleated cells in each sample was estimated from the amplification of reference gene primers within the assay. To quantify the absolute abundance of each unique TCRbeta CDR3 rearrangement, sequence reads were collapsed and filtered. For each sample, productive Simpson clonality was calculated by taking the square root of Simpson's diversity index across productive rearrangements. This is the immuneACCESS table as TCRdb keeps it, with only in-frame sequences that have V and J called. A part of the clones is gone; compared with another copy, unresolved V genes explain less than half, and the rest is unexplained. The V and J calls and clone size come from that table; D and trimming were worked out from the DNA. This sample gives around 200,000 clones in total; approximately 87% of them show up just once. The ten largest clones capture roughly 2.4% of the sample.

Regarding this clone: Its binding antigen is unknown. No qualities accompany the bases; no much larger clone lies one base away.

Counted from cysteine to phenylalanine, this CDR3 has 17 amino acids. This entry keeps only the CDR3 DNA: 51 bases, framed from base 1. Based on the germline V gene, the CDR1 and CDR2 sequences are KGHSH and LQKENI. At the junction V is shortened by 3 bases and J by 1 base; bases outside the gene matches: 6. The sequencing input was peripheral blood. In this chain, TRBV18 is recombined with TRBJ2-2; a stretch of 9 junction bases matches TRBD1. The sequence was obtained from a woman aged 45-59 years with acute or convalescent COVID-19. In nucleotide form, the sequence is TGTGCCAGCTCACCCCGAGGACAGGGGCGGAACACCGGGGAGCTGTTTTTT. Translated, this gives CASSPRGQGRNTGELFF.